The subject of this entry is one T cell receptor beta chain. The data derive from a study of cytomegalovirus exposure and HLA in healthy donors. Primers: 60 Vbeta forward and 13 Jbeta reverse. The repertoire was sequenced with immunoSEQ multiplex PCR; TCRdb's copy has only in-frame clones and lacks some. The sample holds about 170,000 clones, approximately 67% seen once. The sequenced sample consisted of PBMCs. This receptor was identified in a man aged 35 to 55 in good health and CMV-seronegative.

The CDR3 region has the DNA TGTGCCAGTCGCAGTCGAGGGGGTGGCAATCAGCCCCAGCATTTT. Protein sequence: CASRSRGGGNQPQHF. The V and J genes are TRBV19 and TRBJ1-5, with D perhaps TRBD1 (6 bases). Trimming took off 8 bases at V and 2 bases at J, with 16 bases between the two ends. Per the germline V gene, CDR1 is LNHDA and CDR2 is SQIVND (reference sequence). The CDR3 runs to 15 residues. The whole variable domain, filled in from reference TRBV19 and TRBJ1-5, reads DGGITQSPKYLFRKEGQNVTLSCEQNLNHDAMYWYRQDPGQGLRLIYYSQIVNDFQKGDIAEGYSVSREKKESFPLTVTSAQKNPTAFYLCASRSRGGGNQPQHFGDGTRLSIL.